The clone carrying this T cell receptor (beta chain) showed up just a few times. This sample was taken from a study of blood T cell repertoires in COVID-19. Study-wide context: Sample material is recorded as cDNA or gDNA derived from T cells, B-cell-depleted T cells, or PBMCs.

The CDR3 covers 13 residues. The V and J ends lost 3 bases and 6 bases respectively, with 12 bases between them. CDR1 and CDR2 (germline): LNHDA, SQIVND (reference sequence). Repertoires were generated with immunoSEQ multiplex PCR, while TCRdb's copy carries only in-frame clones and drops some. The table has fewer than 70,000 clones, over 70% seen once. The chain employs TRBV19 and TRBJ2-7, with D tentatively TRBD2 (5 bases). The TCR comes from a man in his 60s with acute or convalescent COVID-19. The specimen sequenced was peripheral blood. The CDR3 here is CASSIAGFGEQYF. The CDR3 DNA sequence: TGTGCCAGTAGTATTGCGGGCTTTGGCGAGCAGTACTTC.